This note documents a single T cell receptor (beta chain) sequence. Its antigen is as yet unknown. Germline-derived CDR1 and CDR2 are WSHSY and SAAADI. V lost 0 bases, J lost 4 bases, and 12 bases lay in between. CDR3 size: 15 residues. These data are taken from a study of cytomegalovirus exposure and HLA in healthy donors. Notes on the study in general: TCR beta sequences reportedly predicted most subjects' HLA-A and HLA-B alleles accurately.

13 Jbeta primers and 60 Vbeta primers were used for the PCR. Profiling relied on immunoSEQ multiplex PCR, and the TCRdb table lists in-frame clones only, not all of them. The profile shows more than 90,000 clones, around 76% of them singletons. Sequenced sample: PBMCs. The rearrangement uses TRBV10-2 and TRBJ1-2; D perhaps matches TRBD1 (6 bases). The sequence came from a human donor in good health. In nucleotides, the CDR3 is TGCGCCAGCAGTGAGTCGAGGGGGGGCAGCTATGGCTACACCTTC. This gives the protein CASSESRGGSYGYTF.